This T cell receptor beta chain was profiled in a study of T-cell reconstitution after alpha-beta-depleted transplantation in children. Study-wide findings and caveats: Among T cells one year after transplant, newly produced cells accounted for most counts and diversity. Several hundred graft clones that had expanded were reportedly the source of alpha-beta T cells about two months after transplant. Some patients showed high day-60 TCRbeta diversity, which derived from surviving recipient T cells and thymic progenitors.

Preparation of the TCRbeta library used unique molecular identifiers. Via MiXCR, TCRdb re-called the PCR reads, giving one row per CDR3 protein. The table lists about 610,000 distinct CDR3 sequences, approximately 30% of them singletons. The table lists this clonotype with a few counts. Its antigen remains unidentified. This CDR3 has 15 amino acids. Germline loops: CDR1 DFQATT, CDR2 SNEGSKA (reference sequence). The germline V and J ends were trimmed by 0 bases and 0 bases, with 9 bases remaining between them. The origin of this receptor is a boy less than two years old with Wiskott-Aldrich syndrome, due to receive a stem cell transplant. Sequencing was performed on PBMCs, taken before TCRalphabeta/CD19-depleted stem cell transplant. This sequence joins TRBV20-1 and TRBJ2-1; D is unclear. CDR3 protein: CSARDTKNSYNEQFF. The DNA of the CDR3 is TGCAGTGCTAGAGACACTAAGAACTCCTACAATGAGCAGTTCTTC.